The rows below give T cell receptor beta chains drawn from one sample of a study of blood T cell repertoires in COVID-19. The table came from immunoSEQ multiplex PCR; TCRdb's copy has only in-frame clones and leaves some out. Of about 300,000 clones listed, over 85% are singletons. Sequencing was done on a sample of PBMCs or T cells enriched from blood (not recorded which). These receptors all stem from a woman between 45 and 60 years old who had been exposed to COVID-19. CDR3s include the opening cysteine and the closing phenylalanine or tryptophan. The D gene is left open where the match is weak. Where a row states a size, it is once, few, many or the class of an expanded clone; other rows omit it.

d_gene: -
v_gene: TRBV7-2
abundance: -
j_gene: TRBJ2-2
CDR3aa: CASSLYWELFF
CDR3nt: TGTGCCAGCAGCTTATATTGGGAGCTGTTTTTT

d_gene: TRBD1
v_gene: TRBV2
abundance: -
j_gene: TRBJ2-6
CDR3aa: CARQGRSGANVLTF
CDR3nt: TGTGCCAGACAGGGGCGCTCTGGGGCCAACGTCCTGACTTTC

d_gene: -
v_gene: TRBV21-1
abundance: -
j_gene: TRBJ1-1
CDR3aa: CASSKALGPADTEAFF
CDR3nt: TGTGCCAGCAGCAAAGCGCTAGGGCCAGCGGACACTGAAGCTTTCTTT

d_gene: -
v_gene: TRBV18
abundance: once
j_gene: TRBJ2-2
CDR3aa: CASSPAAGVPGGGELFF
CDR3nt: TGTGCCAGCTCACCGGCAGCTGGAGTCCCCGGAGGTGGGGAGCTGTTTTTT

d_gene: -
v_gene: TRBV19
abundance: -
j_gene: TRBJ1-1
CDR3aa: CASSIQGGTEAFF
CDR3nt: TGTGCCAGTAGTATCCAGGGCGGCACTGAAGCTTTCTTT

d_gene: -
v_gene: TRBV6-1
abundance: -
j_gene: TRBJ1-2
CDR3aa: CASSEAVRQGLTF
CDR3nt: TGTGCCAGCAGTGAAGCGGTCCGACAAGGCCTCACCTTC

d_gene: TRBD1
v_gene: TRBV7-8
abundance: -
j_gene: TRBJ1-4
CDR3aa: CASQPGQGRKIDNEKLFF
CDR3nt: TGTGCCAGCCAACCGGGACAGGGTAGAAAGATTGATAATGAAAAACTGTTTTTT

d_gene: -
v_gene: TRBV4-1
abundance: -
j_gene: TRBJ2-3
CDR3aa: CASSQDWSLARLSGTQYF
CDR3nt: TGCGCCAGCAGCCAAGATTGGTCACTAGCCCGACTGTCTGGTACGCAGTATTTT

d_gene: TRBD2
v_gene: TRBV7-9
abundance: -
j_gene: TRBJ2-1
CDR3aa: CASSLAGLAGGSGDEQFF
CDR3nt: TGTGCCAGCAGCTTAGCGGGACTAGCGGGGGGCAGTGGCGATGAGCAGTTCTTC

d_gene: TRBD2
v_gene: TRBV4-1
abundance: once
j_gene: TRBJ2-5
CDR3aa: CASSQVLAGGPKTQYF
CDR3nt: TGCGCCAGCAGCCAGGTACTAGCGGGGGGGCCGAAGACCCAGTACTTC

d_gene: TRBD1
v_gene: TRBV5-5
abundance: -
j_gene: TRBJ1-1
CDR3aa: CASSTQAGQRNTEAFF
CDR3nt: TGTGCCAGCAGCACTCAGGCGGGACAGAGGAACACTGAAGCTTTCTTT

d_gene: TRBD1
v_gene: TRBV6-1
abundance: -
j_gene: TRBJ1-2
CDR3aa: CASSEIPGQGTKLYGYTF
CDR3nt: TGTGCCAGCAGCGAAATACCGGGACAGGGGACAAAGCTTTATGGCTACACCTTC

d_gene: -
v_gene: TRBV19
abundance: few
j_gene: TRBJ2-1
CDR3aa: CASRRQEVNNEQFF
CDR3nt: TGTGCCAGTAGAAGACAGGAAGTAAACAATGAGCAGTTCTTC